Listed here are 32 T cell receptor beta chains from one sample, sequenced in a study of technical replicates of blood from a few donors. Profiling relied on immunoSEQ multiplex PCR, and the TCRdb table lists in-frame clones only, not all of them. Among about 83,000 clones, just over 90% were seen once, and the ten largest hold about 0.23%. The sequenced material came from T cells isolated from PBMCs. These receptors came from a human donor in good health.

This chain links TRBV7-9 with TRBJ1-2; the match to TRBD1 covers 7 bases. V was pared by 0 bases and J by 6 bases, with 4 bases of the junction left unmatched. This CDR3 contains 14 residues. In germline, CDR1 is SEHNR, CDR2 FQNEAQ (reference sequence). CDR3: CASSLATGVDGYTF. Written as DNA, the CDR3 is TGTGCCAGCAGCTTAGCCACAGGGGTGGATGGCTACACCTTC.

The CDR3 here is CASSPASTEAFF. CDR3 DNA: TGTGCCAGCTCACCAGCGTCCACTGAAGCTTTCTTT. V usage is TRBV18 and J usage is TRBJ1-1; the D is unclear. Germline-derived CDR1 and CDR2 are KGHSH and LQKENI. CDR3 length equals 12 residues. V gave up 2 bases and J gave up 4 bases, with 5 bases separating them.

The chain links TRBV28 to TRBJ2-7, with TRBD1 identical over 7 bases. The ends lost 3 bases at V and 10 bases at J; junction bases unmatched: 9. Germline V CDR1 and CDR2: MDHEN, SYDVKM. The CDR3 has 13 amino acids. The CDR3 nucleotides are TGTGCCAGCAGTTTTTCGAGGGGGCTAAGTCAGTACTTC. It translates to CASSFSRGLSQYF.

With regard to this clone: Other nucleotide sequences from this sample produce the same CDR3. The chain is built from TRBV28 and TRBJ1-1, with D unresolved. Germline CDR1 is MDHEN and CDR2 is SYDVKM. This CDR3 has 13 residues. The germline V and J ends were trimmed by 3 bases and 1 base, with 6 bases remaining between them. Here the CDR3 reads CASSFRENTEAFF. The CDR3 DNA follows: TGTGCCAGCAGTTTTCGCGAGAACACTGAAGCTTTCTTT.

This chain links TRBV7-9 with TRBJ2-1; the match to TRBD2 covers 9 bases. The trim removed 5 bases at V and 2 bases at J, leaving 1 base unmatched. The germline V gene encodes CDR1 SEHNR and CDR2 FQNEAQ (reference sequence). This CDR3 contains 14 residues. CDR3 residues: CASSERGAYNEQFF. The CDR3 DNA is TGTGCCAGCAGCGAGCGGGGGGCCTACAATGAGCAGTTCTTC.

The rearrangement links TRBV10-3 to TRBJ1-5; possible D gene TRBD1, 6 bases. Trimming removed 6 bases at V and 3 bases at J, with 12 bases between. Germline values: CDR1 ENHRY, CDR2 SYGVKD. The CDR3 runs 14 residues. The CDR3 here is CAIRADRVNQPQHF. The DNA of the CDR3 is TGTGCCATCAGGGCGGACAGAGTCAATCAGCCCCAGCATTTT.

The chain is built from TRBV7-8 and TRBJ1-5; D call uncertain. This CDR3 has 16 amino acids. V was shortened by 2 bases and J by 6 bases, with 17 bases between the two germline ends. The germline V gene has CDR1 SGHVS and CDR2 FQNEAQ. The CDR3 is CASSLRFNEGGQPQHF. The CDR3, as DNA: TGTGCCAGCAGCTTACGCTTTAACGAGGGAGGTCAGCCCCAGCATTTT.

The J gene is TRBJ1-1, the V gene TRBV7-3, with 8 positions matching TRBD1. Germline CDR1 and CDR2: SGHTA and FQGTGA. V was pared by 4 bases and J by 1 base, with 2 bases of the junction left unmatched. The CDR3 is 14 residues long. CDR3 sequence: CASSSGQENTEAFF. In DNA, the CDR3 is TGTGCCAGCAGCTCGGGACAGGAGAACACTGAAGCTTTCTTT.

The chain employs TRBV6-1 and TRBJ2-7; maybe TRBD1 (5 bases). The V gene's germline CDR1 is MNHNS and CDR2 SASEGT. V shed 6 bases and J shed 4 bases, with 19 bases lying between them. CDR3 size: 15 residues. CDR3 sequence (DNA): TGTGCCAGCAGAGAAAGGGGTTCGACATTATACGAGCAGTACTTC. It codes for CASRERGSTLYEQYF.

This sequence joins TRBV4-1 and TRBJ2-7; TRBD1 might be the D (6 bases). V was shortened by 3 bases and J by 3 bases, with 15 bases between the two germline ends. Germline values: CDR1 MGHRA, CDR2 YSYEKL. This CDR3 contains 15 residues. CDR3 residues: CASSQTQGGSYEQYF. The CDR3 bases are TGCGCCAGCAGCCAGACACAGGGTGGGAGCTACGAGCAGTACTTC.

The rearrangement joins TRBV11-2 to TRBJ2-1; D is ambiguous. Germline V gene sequence: CDR1 SGHAT, CDR2 FQNNGV. The germline V and J ends were trimmed by 1 base and 3 bases, with 4 bases remaining between them. CDR3 length equals 13 residues. CDR3 in amino acids: CASSLGHYNEQFF. Here the CDR3 DNA reads TGTGCCAGCAGCTTAGGGCACTACAATGAGCAGTTCTTC.

The chain has TRBV4-2 and TRBJ2-3, with a possible D match to TRBD2 (5 bases). The germline V gene has CDR1 LGHNA and CDR2 YNFKEQ. The CDR3 runs to 17 residues. V dropped 0 bases and J dropped 1 base, with 14 bases sitting between them. CDR3 amino acids: CASSQDPISGGTDTQYF. The DNA for the CDR3 is TGTGCCAGCAGCCAAGATCCCATCTCCGGGGGCACAGATACGCAGTATTTT.

In DNA, the CDR3 is TGCGCCAGCAGTGACCACGATAGCGGCCACTACGAGCAGTACTTC. It yields the protein CASSDHDSGHYEQYF. The chain has TRBV10-1 and TRBJ2-7, with a tentative D call TRBD2 (6 bases). V was clipped by 3 bases and J by 3 bases, with 15 bases between them. This CDR3 is 15 amino acids long. Germline V CDR1 and CDR2: WNHNN, SYGVQD (reference sequence).

The chain uses TRBV6-6 and TRBJ2-1; 11 nucleotides match TRBD2. This CDR3 is built from 16 residues. V gave up 5 bases and J gave up 6 bases; unmatched junction bases: 9. Germline CDR1 and CDR2: MNHNY and SVGAGI (reference sequence). The DNA for the CDR3 is TGTGCCAGCAGTCCATTTAGCGGGAGGGGGGCCAATGAGCAGTTCTTC. This sequence encodes CASSPFSGRGANEQFF.

The J gene is TRBJ2-5, the V gene TRBV5-1; the D is unclear. CDR3 length: 13 amino acids. Germline V gives CDR1 SGHRS, CDR2 YFSETQ. V lost 0 bases to trimming and J lost 4 bases, with 7 bases between them. The CDR3 DNA is TGCGCCAGCAGCTTGGATGGGCGAGAGACCCAGTACTTC. Protein sequence: CASSLDGRETQYF.

The rearrangement uses TRBV19 and TRBJ1-1, with 10 bases matching TRBD1. Trimming removed 5 bases from V and 5 bases from J; junction bases left unmatched: 11. Germline assignment: CDR1 LNHDA and CDR2 SQIVND (reference sequence). CDR3 size: 16 residues. The CDR3 nucleotides are TGTGCCAGTAGTTTGAGTAGACAGGGGGCGCGTACTGAAGCTTTCTTT. This sequence encodes CASSLSRQGARTEAFF.

The chain recombines TRBV7-3 with TRBJ2-1, with D hard to call. Germline V gene lookup returns CDR1 SGHTA and CDR2 FQGTGA. Trimming stripped 5 bases from V and 3 bases from J, with 8 bases between. The CDR3 length is 13 residues. Here the CDR3 reads CASSPRGYNEQFF. CDR3 bases: TGTGCCAGCAGCCCCCGCGGCTACAATGAGCAGTTCTTC. Variable domain in full (rest from reference TRBV7-3 and TRBJ2-1): GAGVSQTPSNKVTEKGKYVELRCDPISGHTALYWYRQSLGQGPEFLIYFQGTGAADDSGLPNDRFFAVRPEGSVSTLKIQRTERGDSAVYLCASSPRGYNEQFFGPGTRLTVL.

The rearrangement joins TRBV6-4 to TRBJ1-5; 11 nucleotides agree with TRBD1. Germline V gene sequence: CDR1 MRHNA, CDR2 SNTAGT. With V trimmed by 1 base and J by 2 bases, 10 bases remained unmatched. This CDR3 contains 19 residues. CDR3 DNA: TGTGCCAGCAGTGACTTTTGGACAGGGGGCGGTAAAGGCAATCAGCCCCAGCATTTT. As protein: CASSDFWTGGGKGNQPQHF.

This chain uses TRBV6-5 with TRBJ2-7; the D gene is possibly TRBD2 (6 bases). CDR3 length: 16 amino acids. V dropped 4 bases and J dropped 0 bases, with 16 bases sitting between them. Per germline, CDR1 MNHEY and CDR2 SVGAGI. The CDR3: CASSLYSAGTSYEQYF. The CDR3 DNA reads TGTGCCAGCAGTTTGTACTCGGCGGGGACCTCCTACGAGCAGTACTTC.

J is TRBJ2-7 and V is TRBV20-1; D gene ambiguous. The CDR3 consists of 11 residues. CDR1 DFQATT and CDR2 SNEGSKA come from the germline V gene (reference sequence). V was pared by 1 base and J by 4 bases, with 5 bases between. CDR3 loop: CSARGAYEQYF. CDR3 DNA sequence: TGCAGTGCTAGAGGGGCTTACGAGCAGTACTTC.

The chain employs TRBV5-1 and TRBJ2-7; 9 bases align to TRBD1. This CDR3 has 15 residues. Trimming cost V 2 bases and J 2 bases; bases outside gene matches: 5. Germline CDR1 reads SGHRS; CDR2 reads YFSETQ. The CDR3: CASSLQGAIPYEQYF. The DNA of the CDR3 is TGCGCCAGCAGCTTACAGGGGGCGATTCCCTACGAGCAGTACTTC.

The chain is built from TRBV19 and TRBJ1-5, with 8 bases lining up with TRBD1. This CDR3 has 17 residues. The germline gives CDR1 LNHDA, CDR2 SQIVND (reference sequence). V shed 11 bases and J 9 bases; nucleotides not matched to a gene: 24. CDR3 sequence (DNA): TGTGCCGGCTTTGGTTTTTCGGGACAGGAGGAGGGAACGCCCCAGCATTTT. As protein: CAGFGFSGQEEGTPQHF.

The chain links TRBV7-3 to TRBJ2-7, with 8 positions matching TRBD2. The germline gives CDR1 SGHTA, CDR2 FQGTGA. The V and J ends lost 3 bases and 3 bases, in that order; junction bases with no gene match: 4. The CDR3 contains 14 residues. CDR3 sequence: CASSFGGGNYEQYF. The DNA of the CDR3 is TGTGCCAGCAGCTTTGGCGGGGGGAACTACGAGCAGTACTTC. Full variable domain (missing parts from reference TRBV7-3 and TRBJ2-7): GAGVSQTPSNKVTEKGKYVELRCDPISGHTALYWYRQSLGQGPEFLIYFQGTGAADDSGLPNDRFFAVRPEGSVSTLKIQRTERGDSAVYLCASSFGGGNYEQYFGPGTRLTVT.

This chain links TRBV28 with TRBJ2-3, with TRBD1 matching 10 bases. The germline gives CDR1 MDHEN, CDR2 SYDVKM. This CDR3 comprises 16 residues. Germline trimming cut 5 bases from V and 1 base from J; bases unmatched to any gene: 6. CDR3 sequence (DNA): TGTGCCAGCAGTACCAGGACAGGGGGTCGCACAGATACGCAGTATTTT. It translates to CASSTRTGGRTDTQYF. Full variable domain (remainder filled in from reference TRBV28 and TRBJ2-3): DVKVTQSSRYLVKRTGEKVFLECVQDMDHENMFWYRQDPGLGLRLIYFSYDVKMKEKGDIPEGYSVSREKKERFSLILESASTNQTSMYLCASSTRTGGRTDTQYFGPGTRLTVL.

This sequence joins TRBV18 and TRBJ1-5, with TRBD1 matching 7 bases. Trimming took 2 bases from V and 2 from J; bases not matched to a gene: 9. This CDR3 has 17 residues. Germline CDR1 is KGHSH and CDR2 is LQKENI. CDR3 DNA sequence: TGTGCCAGCTCACCAAGGTCGCAGGGGGGTGGCAATCAGCCCCAGCATTTT. Its translation: CASSPRSQGGGNQPQHF.

V and J are TRBV11-2 and TRBJ1-1, with a tentative D call TRBD1 (5 bases). Germline lookup yields CDR1 SGHAT and CDR2 FQNNGV. V was cut by 7 bases and J by 5 bases, with 14 bases left in between. The CDR3 contains 13 residues. CDR3 DNA: TGTGCCAGCAACACCCGGGGGGTTACTGAAGCTTTCTTT. Its protein is CASNTRGVTEAFF.

The gene calls are TRBV6-6 and TRBJ2-5; TRBD2 matches at 8 bases. V was clipped by 6 bases and J by 4 bases; unmatched bases: 10. This CDR3 region has 15 residues. The germline CDR1 and CDR2 sequences are MNHNY and SVGAGI (reference sequence). This CDR3 reads CASSTTGGAGETQYF. CDR3 coding DNA: TGTGCCAGCAGCACGACCGGGGGGGCAGGAGAGACCCAGTACTTC.

This clone was seen a single time. The CDR3 here is CASSIDALPGKRAFF. The CDR3 DNA reads TGTGCCAGTAGTATAGATGCCCTCCCGGGGAAAAGAGCTTTCTTT. This sequence joins TRBV19 and TRBJ1-1, with D hard to call. The CDR3 consists of 15 residues. Trimming removed 0 bases from V and 10 bases from J, with 18 bases in between. CDR1 is LNHDA and CDR2 is SQIVND in the germline V gene (reference sequence).

V usage is TRBV11-2 and J usage is TRBJ1-1, with D perhaps matching TRBD1 (5 bases). Germline V gene data show CDR1 as SGHAT and CDR2 as FQNNGV. The CDR3 is 15 residues long. The V gene lost 0 bases and the J gene lost 3 bases, with 11 bases spanning the gap. In nucleotides, the CDR3 is TGTGCCAGCAGCTTAGAGACCCCGACAGACACTGAAGCTTTCTTT. It specifies CASSLETPTDTEAFF.

The rearrangement uses TRBV19 and TRBJ1-5; no definite D call. This CDR3 has 16 residues. Germline CDR1 is LNHDA and CDR2 is SQIVND (reference sequence). V lost 5 bases and J lost 7, with 21 bases in between. This CDR3 reads CASSSQTEFFPQPQHF. The CDR3 DNA reads TGTGCCAGTAGTTCCCAGACTGAGTTTTTCCCCCAGCCCCAGCATTTT.

The rearrangement links TRBV4-2 to TRBJ1-1; the D is unclear. The V end lost 4 bases, the J end lost 0 bases, and 30 bases lay between the germline ends. CDR1 LGHNA and CDR2 YNFKEQ come from the germline V gene. The CDR3 is 21 residues long. CDR3 loop: CASSLTPTNTGIRDLNTEAFF. The CDR3 nucleotides read TGTGCCAGCAGCCTGACTCCGACTAACACCGGAATACGAGATTTGAACACTGAAGCTTTCTTT.

V gene TRBV19 combines with J gene TRBJ2-6, with 8 bases aligning to TRBD1. Unmatched junction bases numbered 8, after V lost 7 bases and J lost 0 bases. Per the germline V gene, CDR1 is LNHDA and CDR2 is SQIVND (reference sequence). The CDR3 spans 17 residues. The CDR3, as DNA: TGTGCCAGTATCGACGGACAGGGCAGCTCTGGGGCCAACGTCCTGACTTTC. Translating it yields CASIDGQGSSGANVLTF.